These T cell receptor beta chains were read from a single sample in a study of blood T cell repertoires in COVID-19. Sequenced by immunoSEQ multiplex PCR; TCRdb stores in-frame clones only, minus some. This table has over 200,000 clones, approximately 90% appearing once. Input material: PBMCs or T cells enriched from blood (not recorded which). The receptors come from a human donor in a cohort exposed to, infected with or recovered from COVID-19 (not recorded which). The donor label of this sample is uncertain. The CDR3 runs from the conserved cysteine through the conserved F or W. Fields, in order: J gene, V gene, D gene, clone size, CDR3 DNA, CDR3 protein. A D gene is named only where the DNA matches it firmly. Only part of the rows carry a size: once, few, many, or a class if the clone is expanded.

j_call: TRBJ2-6
v_call: TRBV2
d_call: TRBD1
clone_size: NA
cdr3_nt: TGTGCCAGCAGTGCCGCTGGGACAGCCAACTCTGGGGCCAACGTCCTGACTTTC
cdr3_aa: CASSAAGTANSGANVLTF

j_call: TRBJ2-3
v_call: TRBV2
d_call: TRBD2
clone_size: NA
cdr3_nt: TGTGCCAGCAGTGAAAGACTAGCGGGGGACCACACAGATACGCAGTATTTT
cdr3_aa: CASSERLAGDHTDTQYF

j_call: TRBJ1-2
v_call: TRBV6-5
d_call: TRBD1
clone_size: NA
cdr3_nt: TGTGCCAGCAGTTACTCGAGACAGGGGTTTGGTGGCTACACCTTC
cdr3_aa: CASSYSRQGFGGYTF

j_call: TRBJ2-5
v_call: TRBV19
d_call: NA
clone_size: NA
cdr3_nt: TGTGCCAGTAGTAGAAGTGAGAACCAAGAGACCCAGTACTTC
cdr3_aa: CASSRSENQETQYF

j_call: TRBJ1-2
v_call: TRBV7-9
d_call: NA
clone_size: NA
cdr3_nt: TGTGCCAGCAGCTCCCCGAGGACGGAGAAGCCACGCGGGTCGGCTGGCTACACCTTC
cdr3_aa: CASSSPRTEKPRGSAGYTF

j_call: TRBJ1-2
v_call: TRBV9
d_call: TRBD1
clone_size: NA
cdr3_nt: TGTGCCAGCAGCGTAGAGGTGACAGGGGGTCGGGGCTACACCTTC
cdr3_aa: CASSVEVTGGRGYTF

j_call: TRBJ2-3
v_call: TRBV10-3
d_call: NA
clone_size: NA
cdr3_nt: TGTGCCATCAGTAGTCCGGGGGACACAGATACGCAGTATTTT
cdr3_aa: CAISSPGDTDTQYF

j_call: TRBJ1-3
v_call: TRBV15
d_call: NA
clone_size: NA
cdr3_nt: TGTGCCACCAGCAGCGGGGAAGCTGGAAACACCATATATTTT
cdr3_aa: CATSSGEAGNTIYF

j_call: TRBJ2-5
v_call: TRBV2
d_call: NA
clone_size: NA
cdr3_nt: TGTGCCAGCAGTCCCTTTAGCCGGGAGACCCAGTACTTC
cdr3_aa: CASSPFSRETQYF

j_call: TRBJ1-1
v_call: TRBV24-1
d_call: NA
clone_size: NA
cdr3_nt: TGTGCCACCAGTGATTTCGCGGGGACTGAAGCTTTCTTT
cdr3_aa: CATSDFAGTEAFF

j_call: TRBJ1-4
v_call: TRBV30
d_call: TRBD1
clone_size: NA
cdr3_nt: TGTGCCTGGAGTGTGGGAAGAGGGGGACAGGGCTTC
cdr3_aa: CAWSVGRGGQGF

j_call: TRBJ1-1
v_call: TRBV23-1
d_call: NA
clone_size: NA
cdr3_nt: TGCGCCAGCAGTCAATCTCGAAACAAAGCTTTCTTT
cdr3_aa: CASSQSRNKAFF

j_call: TRBJ2-1
v_call: TRBV24-1
d_call: TRBD1
clone_size: NA
cdr3_nt: TGTGCCACCAGTGATCAGGGGGCGTACAATGAGCAGTTCTTC
cdr3_aa: CATSDQGAYNEQFF

j_call: TRBJ2-7
v_call: TRBV12-3/TRBV12-4
d_call: NA
clone_size: NA
cdr3_nt: TGTGCCAGCAGCCCCCTTGAGGACGAGCAGTACTTC
cdr3_aa: CASSPLEDEQYF

j_call: TRBJ1-2
v_call: TRBV12-3/TRBV12-4
d_call: NA
clone_size: once
cdr3_nt: TGTGCCAGCAGTTTAGAGGGAGGGGGAGGCTACACCTTC
cdr3_aa: CASSLEGGGGYTF

j_call: TRBJ2-1
v_call: TRBV20-1
d_call: TRBD2
clone_size: NA
cdr3_nt: TGCAGTGCTAGTAGCGGGGGCATCAGGAGGTTCTTC
cdr3_aa: CSASSGGIRRFF

j_call: TRBJ1-2
v_call: TRBV5-1
d_call: TRBD1
clone_size: NA
cdr3_nt: TGCGCCAGCAGCTTGGGGACAGGCGAGGGCTACACCTTC
cdr3_aa: CASSLGTGEGYTF

j_call: TRBJ1-5
v_call: TRBV5-6
d_call: NA
clone_size: NA
cdr3_nt: TGTGCCAGCAGCTTGGCTGCGGGGGATGACGATCAGCCCCAGCATTTT
cdr3_aa: CASSLAAGDDDQPQHF

j_call: TRBJ2-1
v_call: TRBV10-1
d_call: TRBD2
clone_size: NA
cdr3_nt: TGCGCCAGCAGGAGTGAGCGGGGGACCAACAATGAGCAGTTCTTC
cdr3_aa: CASRSERGTNNEQFF

j_call: TRBJ1-2
v_call: TRBV7-8
d_call: NA
clone_size: NA
cdr3_nt: TGTGCCAGCAGCTTAGAAACAGGGTATGGCTACACCTTC
cdr3_aa: CASSLETGYGYTF

j_call: TRBJ2-1
v_call: TRBV7-2
d_call: NA
clone_size: NA
cdr3_nt: TGTGCCAGCAACTCCAGGGTTTCCTACAATGAGCAGTTCTTC
cdr3_aa: CASNSRVSYNEQFF

j_call: TRBJ2-7
v_call: TRBV20-1
d_call: TRBD1
clone_size: NA
cdr3_nt: TGCAGTGCTAGTGGGGACAGGGGCACCTACGAGCAGTACTTC
cdr3_aa: CSASGDRGTYEQYF

j_call: TRBJ1-2
v_call: TRBV7-9
d_call: TRBD1
clone_size: NA
cdr3_nt: TGTGCCAGCAGCTTCCCCCGAGAGACAGGGGGCGCGGAAGGCTACACCTTC
cdr3_aa: CASSFPRETGGAEGYTF

j_call: TRBJ2-3
v_call: TRBV7-2
d_call: NA
clone_size: NA
cdr3_nt: TGTGCCAGCAGCTTAGTTGTAAGCACAGATACGCAGTATTTT
cdr3_aa: CASSLVVSTDTQYF

j_call: TRBJ2-5
v_call: TRBV7-8
d_call: TRBD1
clone_size: NA
cdr3_nt: TGTGCCAGCAGCTTAGCGCGACAGGGGGGAGAGACCCAGTACTTC
cdr3_aa: CASSLARQGGETQYF

j_call: TRBJ1-1
v_call: TRBV3-1/TRBV3-2
d_call: NA
clone_size: NA
cdr3_nt: TGTGCCAGCAGCCAACTTCGGTCGAACACTGAAGCTTTCTTT
cdr3_aa: CASSQLRSNTEAFF

j_call: TRBJ1-1
v_call: TRBV9
d_call: NA
clone_size: NA
cdr3_nt: TGTGCCAGCAGCGCTCGGGAGGGGGGATCGGCAGCTTTCTTT
cdr3_aa: CASSAREGGSAAFF

j_call: TRBJ1-1
v_call: TRBV25-1
d_call: NA
clone_size: once
cdr3_nt: TGTGCCAGCAGTGAATGGGGGGGCGAGAACACTGAAGCTTTCTTT
cdr3_aa: CASSEWGGENTEAFF

j_call: TRBJ2-7
v_call: TRBV7-6
d_call: NA
clone_size: NA
cdr3_nt: TGTGCCAGCAGAAGAACAGGTTCGGAGAACGAGCAGTACTTC
cdr3_aa: CASRRTGSENEQYF

j_call: TRBJ2-5
v_call: TRBV3-1/TRBV3-2
d_call: TRBD2
clone_size: NA
cdr3_nt: TGTGCCAGCAGCCCGGGACTAGCCTCTGAGACCCAGTACTTC
cdr3_aa: CASSPGLASETQYF

j_call: TRBJ1-1
v_call: TRBV19
d_call: NA
clone_size: once
cdr3_nt: TGTGCCAGTGGCCGCCGAACTAGCGCTGAAGCTTTCTTT
cdr3_aa: CASGRRTSAEAFF

j_call: TRBJ2-2
v_call: TRBV30
d_call: NA
clone_size: NA
cdr3_nt: TGTGCCTGGAGTGTACACAGGACCCCAGGGAAGGGGGAGCTGTTTTTT
cdr3_aa: CAWSVHRTPGKGELFF

j_call: TRBJ1-1
v_call: TRBV7-3
d_call: TRBD1
clone_size: NA
cdr3_nt: TGTGCCAGCAGCGGACAGGGAGGAAACACTGAAGCTTTCTTT
cdr3_aa: CASSGQGGNTEAFF

j_call: TRBJ1-1
v_call: TRBV2
d_call: NA
clone_size: NA
cdr3_nt: TGTGCCAGCAGTGTTCGGGTCAGGAACACTGAAGCTTTCTTT
cdr3_aa: CASSVRVRNTEAFF

j_call: TRBJ1-2
v_call: TRBV9
d_call: NA
clone_size: NA
cdr3_nt: TGTGCCAGCAGCGCATGGCAACTGGGGGGCTATGGCTACACCTTC
cdr3_aa: CASSAWQLGGYGYTF

j_call: TRBJ2-3
v_call: TRBV6-5
d_call: NA
clone_size: NA
cdr3_nt: TGTGCCAGCAGTTACGGGGCCGGAGCAGATACGCAGTATTTT
cdr3_aa: CASSYGAGADTQYF

j_call: TRBJ1-5
v_call: TRBV19
d_call: TRBD1
clone_size: NA
cdr3_nt: TGTGCCAGTAGAGAAGGACAGGGACCAGGGCAGCCCCAGCATTTT
cdr3_aa: CASREGQGPGQPQHF